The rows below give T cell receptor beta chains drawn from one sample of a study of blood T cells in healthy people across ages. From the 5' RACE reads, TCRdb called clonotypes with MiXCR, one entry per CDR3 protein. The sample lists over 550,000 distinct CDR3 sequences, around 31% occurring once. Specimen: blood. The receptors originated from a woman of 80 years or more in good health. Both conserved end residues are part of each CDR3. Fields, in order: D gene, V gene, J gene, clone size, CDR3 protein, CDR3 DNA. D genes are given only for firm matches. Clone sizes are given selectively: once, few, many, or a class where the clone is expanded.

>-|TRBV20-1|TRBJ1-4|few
CSARDLWGRTNEKLFF
TGCAGTGCTAGAGATCTCTGGGGAAGGACTAATGAAAAACTGTTTTTT
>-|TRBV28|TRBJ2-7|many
CASTSPTGPYEQYF
TGTGCCAGCACCTCCCCGACAGGTCCCTACGAGCAGTACTTC
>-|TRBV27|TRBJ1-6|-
CASKANRENSPLHF
TGTGCCAGCAAAGCCAACAGGGAAAATTCACCCCTCCACTTT
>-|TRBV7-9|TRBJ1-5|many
CASSVTGSQPQHF
TGTGCCAGCAGCGTAACAGGGTCTCAGCCCCAGCATTTT
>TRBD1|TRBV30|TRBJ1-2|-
CALNRDRGRDGYTF
TGTGCCTTAAACAGGGACAGGGGGCGGGATGGCTACACCTTC
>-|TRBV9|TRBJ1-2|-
CASSDSYDYTF
TGTGCCAGCAGCGACAGCTATGACTACACCTTC
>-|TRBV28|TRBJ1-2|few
CASSSGRGYYYGYTF
TGTGCCAGCAGTTCGGGACGGGGGTACTACTATGGCTACACCTTC
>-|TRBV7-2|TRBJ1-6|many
CASSLEGDSPLHF
TGTGCCAGCAGCTTGGAAGGTGACTCACCCCTCCACTTT
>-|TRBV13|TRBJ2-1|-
CASSSPGLAPEGGSYNEQFF
TGTGCCAGCTCCTCCCCCGGACTGGCCCCTGAGGGGGGCTCCTACAATGAGCAGTTCTTC
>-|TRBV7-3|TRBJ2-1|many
CASSSRGASYNEQFF
TGTGCCAGCAGCTCCCGCGGGGCCTCCTACAATGAGCAGTTCTTC
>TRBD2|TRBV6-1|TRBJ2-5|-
CASSVAGGWQETQYF
TGTGCCAGCAGCGTAGCGGGGGGATGGCAAGAGACCCAGTACTTC
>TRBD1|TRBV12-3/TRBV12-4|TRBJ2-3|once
CASSLDRAPTDTQYF
TGTGCCAGCAGCCTCGACAGGGCGCCCACAGATACGCAGTATTTT
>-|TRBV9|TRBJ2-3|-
CASSVDRGGLGTQYF
TGTGCCAGCAGCGTAGACAGGGGGGGGTTGGGTACGCAGTATTTT
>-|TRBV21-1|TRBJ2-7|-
CASSPQSPTYEQYF
TGTGCCAGCAGCCCTCAAAGCCCCACCTACGAGCAGTACTTC
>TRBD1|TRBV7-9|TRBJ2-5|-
CASSLGTTGNQETQYF
TGTGCCAGCAGCTTAGGCACGACAGGGAACCAAGAGACCCAGTACTTC
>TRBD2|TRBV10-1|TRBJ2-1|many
CASSGTSGNNEQFF
TGCGCCAGCAGCGGGACTAGCGGAAACAATGAGCAGTTCTTC
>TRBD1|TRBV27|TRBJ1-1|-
CASSLTGVAAFF
TGTGCCAGCAGCCTGACAGGGGTGGCGGCTTTCTTT
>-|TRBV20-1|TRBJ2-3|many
CSARISTDTQYF
TGCAGTGCGCGGATTAGCACAGATACGCAGTATTTT
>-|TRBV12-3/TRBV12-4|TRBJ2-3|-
CASSLGASTDAQYF
TGTGCCAGCAGTTTAGGGGCTAGCACAGATGCGCAGTATTTT
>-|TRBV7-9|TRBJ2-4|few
CASSLGGSGKTIQYF
TGTGCCAGCAGCTTAGGAGGGTCGGGCAAAACCATTCAGTACTTC
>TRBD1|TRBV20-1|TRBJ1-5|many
CSAGQSNQPQHF
TGCAGTGCGGGACAGAGCAATCAGCCCCAGCATTTT
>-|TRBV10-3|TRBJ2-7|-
CAISDSNPYERYF
TGTGCCATCAGTGACAGTAACCCCTACGAGCGGTACTTC
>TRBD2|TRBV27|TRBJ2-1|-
CVSSPRTSGGLLSYEQFF
TGTGTCAGCAGTCCCCGGACTAGCGGGGGGCTCCTGTCCTACGAGCAGTTCTTC